The rows below give T cell receptor beta chains drawn from one sample of a study of T cell responses to AZD1222 COVID-19 vaccine. TCRdb's copy holds only in-frame clones and misses some; the assay was immunoSEQ multiplex PCR. The sample has approximately 220,000 clones, roughly 91% seen once; the top ten hold less than 1.2%. The sequences come from peripheral blood, collected on day 0 of MenACWY control vaccination. The receptors derive from an adult in good health. Both conserved end residues are part of each CDR3. A D gene is named only where the DNA matches it firmly. Clone sizes are given selectively: once, few, many, or a class where the clone is expanded.

V gene: TRBV6-1; clone size: -; D gene: -; CDR3 length: 14; J gene: TRBJ2-5; CDR3 DNA: TGTGCCAGCAGTGAAATGGCCGCCGTGGAGACCCAGTACTTC; CDR3 protein: CASSEMAAVETQYF
V gene: TRBV7-2; clone size: -; D gene: -; CDR3 length: 13; J gene: TRBJ1-1; CDR3 DNA: TGTGCCAGCAGCAAGAGACACGATACTGAAGCTTTCTTT; CDR3 protein: CASSKRHDTEAFF
V gene: TRBV6-5; clone size: -; D gene: TRBD1; CDR3 length: 15; J gene: TRBJ1-1; CDR3 DNA: TGTGCCAGCAGTTACGACAGGGGGCGGAACACTGAAGCTTTCTTT; CDR3 protein: CASSYDRGRNTEAFF
V gene: TRBV10-1; clone size: -; D gene: TRBD1; CDR3 length: 16; J gene: TRBJ1-3; CDR3 DNA: TGCGCCAGCAGCACTCGGACAGGGGGCTGTGGAAACACCATATATTTT; CDR3 protein: CASSTRTGGCGNTIYF
V gene: TRBV5-4; clone size: -; D gene: -; CDR3 length: 12; J gene: TRBJ1-1; CDR3 DNA: TGTGCCAGCAGCTCGGGGGTTGCCGAAGCTTTCTTT; CDR3 protein: CASSSGVAEAFF
V gene: TRBV18; clone size: -; D gene: -; CDR3 length: 16; J gene: TRBJ1-4; CDR3 DNA: TGTGCCAGCTCACCCACGTGGGGGGACTTATTGGAAAAACTGTTTTTT; CDR3 protein: CASSPTWGDLLEKLFF
V gene: TRBV7-9; clone size: -; D gene: -; CDR3 length: 16; J gene: TRBJ1-4; CDR3 DNA: TGTGCCAGCAGCCAAAACGCGATACGGTCCGGGGAAAAACTGTTTTTT; CDR3 protein: CASSQNAIRSGEKLFF
V gene: TRBV11-2; clone size: -; D gene: TRBD1; CDR3 length: 15; J gene: TRBJ2-2; CDR3 DNA: TGTGCCAGCAGCCTACAGGGGAGTAAGACCGGGGAGCTGTTTTTT; CDR3 protein: CASSLQGSKTGELFF
V gene: TRBV5-1; clone size: -; D gene: -; CDR3 length: 15; J gene: TRBJ1-1; CDR3 DNA: TGCGCCAGCAGCTTGGGGCAGAACTTGAACACTGAAGCTTTCTTT; CDR3 protein: CASSLGQNLNTEAFF
V gene: TRBV30; clone size: once; D gene: -; CDR3 length: 13; J gene: TRBJ1-5; CDR3 DNA: TGTGCCTGGAGTAACGGGGGGAATCAGCCCCAGCATTTT; CDR3 protein: CAWSNGGNQPQHF
V gene: TRBV7-2; clone size: -; D gene: -; CDR3 length: 16; J gene: TRBJ1-5; CDR3 DNA: TGTGCCAGCAGCTCACCCGTGGGAGGAAGCAATCAGCCCCAGCATTTT; CDR3 protein: CASSSPVGGSNQPQHF
V gene: TRBV19; clone size: -; D gene: -; CDR3 length: 14; J gene: TRBJ2-2; CDR3 DNA: TGTGCCAGTAGTAATATGGGTCACACCGGGGAGCTGTTTTTT; CDR3 protein: CASSNMGHTGELFF
V gene: TRBV2; clone size: -; D gene: TRBD1; CDR3 length: 14; J gene: TRBJ1-2; CDR3 DNA: TGTGCCAGCAGGAGGACAGGGTTTGGGGGTGGCTACACCTTC; CDR3 protein: CASRRTGFGGGYTF
V gene: TRBV2; clone size: -; D gene: -; CDR3 length: 12; J gene: TRBJ2-7; CDR3 DNA: TGTGCCAGCAGTGAAGGGAGGCGACAGGCCCCCTTC; CDR3 protein: CASSEGRRQAPF
V gene: TRBV18; clone size: -; D gene: -; CDR3 length: 14; J gene: TRBJ1-1; CDR3 DNA: TGTGCCAGCTCGGAGGTTAGAAAGAACACTGAAGCTTTCTTT; CDR3 protein: CASSEVRKNTEAFF
V gene: TRBV7-3; clone size: -; D gene: -; CDR3 length: 15; J gene: TRBJ1-2; CDR3 DNA: TGTGCCAGCAGCCCACAGGGTGCCCCAGGCTATGGCTACACCTTC; CDR3 protein: CASSPQGAPGYGYTF
V gene: TRBV18; clone size: -; D gene: -; CDR3 length: 15; J gene: TRBJ2-3; CDR3 DNA: TGTGCCAGCTCGTACCGGGCGGGGGCCCAGGGTACGCAGTATTTT; CDR3 protein: CASSYRAGAQGTQYF
V gene: TRBV4-2; clone size: -; D gene: -; CDR3 length: 17; J gene: TRBJ1-4; CDR3 DNA: TGTGCCAGCAGCCAAGGCTTCGGGGCAGGGAGTATCGAAAAACTGTTTTTT; CDR3 protein: CASSQGFGAGSIEKLFF
V gene: TRBV5-8; clone size: -; D gene: -; CDR3 length: 13; J gene: TRBJ1-5; CDR3 DNA: TGTGCCAGCAGCTTGGCCGGATATCAGCCCCAGCATTTT; CDR3 protein: CASSLAGYQPQHF
V gene: TRBV7-9; clone size: -; D gene: -; CDR3 length: 15; J gene: TRBJ1-4; CDR3 DNA: TGTGCCAGCAGCCACGGAGGGGGGAGCGGCGAAAAACTGTTTTTT; CDR3 protein: CASSHGGGSGEKLFF
V gene: TRBV24-1; clone size: once; D gene: -; CDR3 length: 14; J gene: TRBJ1-1; CDR3 DNA: TGTGCCACCAGTGAAAACGGGATGAACACTGAAGCTTTCTTT; CDR3 protein: CATSENGMNTEAFF
V gene: TRBV7-2; clone size: -; D gene: -; CDR3 length: 15; J gene: TRBJ1-4; CDR3 DNA: TGTGCCAGCAGCTTAGCGCGGCAGAGTAATGAAAAACTGTTTTTT; CDR3 protein: CASSLARQSNEKLFF
V gene: TRBV20-1; clone size: -; D gene: -; CDR3 length: 11; J gene: TRBJ2-5; CDR3 DNA: TGCAGTGCCCCGGACCAGCCGGGCCAGTACTTC; CDR3 protein: CSAPDQPGQYF
V gene: TRBV14; clone size: -; D gene: -; CDR3 length: 16; J gene: TRBJ1-3; CDR3 DNA: TGTGCCAGCAGCCAAGAGTTGGGGGGCACTGGAAACACCATATATTTT; CDR3 protein: CASSQELGGTGNTIYF
V gene: TRBV6-6; clone size: -; D gene: TRBD1; CDR3 length: 15; J gene: TRBJ1-2; CDR3 DNA: TGTGCCAGCAGTTCCCCTGACAGGGGGAACTATGGCTACACCTTC; CDR3 protein: CASSSPDRGNYGYTF
V gene: TRBV19; clone size: -; D gene: TRBD2; CDR3 length: 14; J gene: TRBJ2-2; CDR3 DNA: TGTGCCAGTAGTAGGCAGGGAGGGGCCGGGGAGCTGTTTTTT; CDR3 protein: CASSRQGGAGELFF
V gene: TRBV10-3; clone size: -; D gene: TRBD1; CDR3 length: 13; J gene: TRBJ2-7; CDR3 DNA: TGTGCCATCAGGGCCGGGACAGGGGGAGCGCAGTACTTC; CDR3 protein: CAIRAGTGGAQYF
V gene: TRBV3-1/TRBV3-2; clone size: -; D gene: TRBD1; CDR3 length: 15; J gene: TRBJ1-1; CDR3 DNA: TGTGCCAGCAGCCCGCAGGGGGCCTTGAACACTGAAGCTTTCTTT; CDR3 protein: CASSPQGALNTEAFF
V gene: TRBV11-2; clone size: -; D gene: -; CDR3 length: 15; J gene: TRBJ1-3; CDR3 DNA: TGTGCCAGCAGCCCCCAGACAGTTTCTGGAAACACCATATATTTT; CDR3 protein: CASSPQTVSGNTIYF
V gene: TRBV10-1; clone size: -; D gene: TRBD1; CDR3 length: 12; J gene: TRBJ1-1; CDR3 DNA: TGCGCCAGCGGAGAGGGACAGGGGGAAGCTTTCTTT; CDR3 protein: CASGEGQGEAFF
V gene: TRBV3-1/TRBV3-2; clone size: -; D gene: -; CDR3 length: 15; J gene: TRBJ1-4; CDR3 DNA: TGTGCCAGCAGCCAAGTGTCGGTCACAGGGGAAAAACTGTTTTTT; CDR3 protein: CASSQVSVTGEKLFF
V gene: TRBV11-2; clone size: -; D gene: -; CDR3 length: 12; J gene: TRBJ2-5; CDR3 DNA: TGTGCCAGCAGCTTAGATGACCCGTCCCAGTACTTC; CDR3 protein: CASSLDDPSQYF
V gene: TRBV7-8; clone size: -; D gene: -; CDR3 length: 14; J gene: TRBJ1-4; CDR3 DNA: TGTGCCAGCAGCTTAGTCCTGGCTCCCGAAAAACTGTTTTTT; CDR3 protein: CASSLVLAPEKLFF
V gene: TRBV5-1; clone size: -; D gene: TRBD2; CDR3 length: 14; J gene: TRBJ2-5; CDR3 DNA: TGCGCCAGCAGGTTAGCGGGGAGGTTGGAGACCCAGTACTTC; CDR3 protein: CASRLAGRLETQYF
V gene: TRBV7-2; clone size: -; D gene: -; CDR3 length: 15; J gene: TRBJ1-2; CDR3 DNA: TGTGCCAGCAGCCCAAACGCGGCAGGGAGGCAGGGCTACACCTTC; CDR3 protein: CASSPNAAGRQGYTF
V gene: TRBV9; clone size: -; D gene: -; CDR3 length: 16; J gene: TRBJ1-2; CDR3 DNA: TGTGCCAGCAGCCCAGGGGCGCCGGACGCCATCTATGGCTACACCTTC; CDR3 protein: CASSPGAPDAIYGYTF
V gene: TRBV6-5; clone size: -; D gene: -; CDR3 length: 13; J gene: TRBJ2-3; CDR3 DNA: TGTGCCAGCAGACGGGGGAATACAGATACGCAGTATTTT; CDR3 protein: CASRRGNTDTQYF
V gene: TRBV6-5; clone size: -; D gene: -; CDR3 length: 15; J gene: TRBJ1-5; CDR3 DNA: TGTGCCAGCAGTTACGGTCCGGGGCTCAATCAGCCCCAGCATTTT; CDR3 protein: CASSYGPGLNQPQHF
V gene: TRBV7-9; clone size: few; D gene: -; CDR3 length: 15; J gene: TRBJ1-4; CDR3 DNA: TGTGCCAGCAGCTTAACCGTGGGGGCTCGAGAAAAACTGTTTTTT; CDR3 protein: CASSLTVGAREKLFF
V gene: TRBV11-2; clone size: -; D gene: TRBD2; CDR3 length: 13; J gene: TRBJ2-5; CDR3 DNA: TGTGCCAGCAGACGACTAGCGGGAGAGACCCAGTACTTC; CDR3 protein: CASRRLAGETQYF
V gene: TRBV19; clone size: -; D gene: TRBD1; CDR3 length: 15; J gene: TRBJ1-1; CDR3 DNA: TGTGCCAGTAGTATAGGGACAGGACTGAACACTGAAGCTTTCTTT; CDR3 protein: CASSIGTGLNTEAFF